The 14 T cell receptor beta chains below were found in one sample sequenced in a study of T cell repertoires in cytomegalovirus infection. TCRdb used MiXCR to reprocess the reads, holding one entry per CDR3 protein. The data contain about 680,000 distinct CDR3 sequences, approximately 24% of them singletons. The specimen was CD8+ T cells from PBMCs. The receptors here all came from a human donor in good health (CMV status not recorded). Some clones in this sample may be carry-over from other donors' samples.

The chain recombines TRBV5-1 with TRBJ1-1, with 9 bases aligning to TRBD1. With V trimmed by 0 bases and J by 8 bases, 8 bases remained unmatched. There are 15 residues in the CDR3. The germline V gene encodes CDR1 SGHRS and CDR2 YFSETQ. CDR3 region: CASSLAPGQGREAFF. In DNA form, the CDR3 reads TGCGCCAGCAGCTTGGCCCCGGGACAGGGCAGGGAAGCTTTCTTT.

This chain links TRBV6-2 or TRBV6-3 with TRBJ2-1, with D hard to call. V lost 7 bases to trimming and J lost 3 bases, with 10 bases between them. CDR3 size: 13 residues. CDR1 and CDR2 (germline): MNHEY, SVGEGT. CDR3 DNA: TGTGCCAGCAAACCAGGTGTCTACAATGAGCAGTTCTTC. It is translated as CASKPGVYNEQFF.

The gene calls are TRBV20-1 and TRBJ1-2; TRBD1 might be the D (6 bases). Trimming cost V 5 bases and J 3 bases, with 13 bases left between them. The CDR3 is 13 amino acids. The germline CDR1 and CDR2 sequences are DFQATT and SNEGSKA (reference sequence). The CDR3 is CSAPVRGDYGYTF. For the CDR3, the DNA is TGCAGTGCTCCCGTCAGGGGTGACTATGGCTACACCTTC.

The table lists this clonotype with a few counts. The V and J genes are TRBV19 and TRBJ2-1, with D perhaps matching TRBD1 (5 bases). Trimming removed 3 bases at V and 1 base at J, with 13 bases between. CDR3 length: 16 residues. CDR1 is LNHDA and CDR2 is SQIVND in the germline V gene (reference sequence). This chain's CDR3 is CASSIYGKGSYNEQFF. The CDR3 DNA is TGTGCCAGTAGTATTTACGGCAAGGGGTCCTACAATGAGCAGTTCTTC.

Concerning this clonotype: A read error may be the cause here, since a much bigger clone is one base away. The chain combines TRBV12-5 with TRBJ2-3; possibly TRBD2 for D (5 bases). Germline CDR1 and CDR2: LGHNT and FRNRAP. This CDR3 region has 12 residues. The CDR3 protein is CTSGFNTDTQYF. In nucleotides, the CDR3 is TGTACTAGTGGCTTCAACACAGATACGCAGTATTTT.

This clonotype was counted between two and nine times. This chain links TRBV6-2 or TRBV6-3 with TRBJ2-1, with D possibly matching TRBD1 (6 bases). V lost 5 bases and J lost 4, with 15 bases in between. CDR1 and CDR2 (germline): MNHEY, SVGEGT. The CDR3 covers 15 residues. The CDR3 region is CASSRDTDPYNEQFF. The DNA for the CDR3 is TGTGCCAGCAGTCGGGACACCGACCCTTACAATGAGCAGTTCTTC.

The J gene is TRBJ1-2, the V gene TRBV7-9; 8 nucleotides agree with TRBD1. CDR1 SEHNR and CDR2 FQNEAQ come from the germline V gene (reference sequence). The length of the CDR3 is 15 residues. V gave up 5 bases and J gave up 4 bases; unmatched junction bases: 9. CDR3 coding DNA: TGTGCCAGCAGCCAGGGCCAGGGGGCCGGCTATGGCTACACCTTC. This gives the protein CASSQGQGAGYGYTF.

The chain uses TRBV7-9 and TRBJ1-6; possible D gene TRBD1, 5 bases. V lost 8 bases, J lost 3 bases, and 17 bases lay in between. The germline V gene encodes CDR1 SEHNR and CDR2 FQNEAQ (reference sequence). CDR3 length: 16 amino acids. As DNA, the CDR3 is TGTGCCAGCGACGAATCCGACAGATTCTATAATTCACCCCTCCACTTT. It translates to CASDESDRFYNSPLHF.

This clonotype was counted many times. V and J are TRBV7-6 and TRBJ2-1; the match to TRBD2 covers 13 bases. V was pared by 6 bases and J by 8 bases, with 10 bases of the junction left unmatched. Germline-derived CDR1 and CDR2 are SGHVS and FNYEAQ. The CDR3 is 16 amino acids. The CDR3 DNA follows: TGTGCCAGCAGTGTTAGACTAGCGGGGGGCCACTATGAGCAGTTCTTC. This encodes CASSVRLAGGHYEQFF.

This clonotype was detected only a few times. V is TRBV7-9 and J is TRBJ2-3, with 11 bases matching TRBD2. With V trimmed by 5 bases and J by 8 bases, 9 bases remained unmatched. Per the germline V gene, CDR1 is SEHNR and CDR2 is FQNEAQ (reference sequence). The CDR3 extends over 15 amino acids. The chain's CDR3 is CASSVHSGGAGTQYF. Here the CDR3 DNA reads TGTGCCAGCAGCGTACATAGCGGGGGGGCCGGTACGCAGTATTTT. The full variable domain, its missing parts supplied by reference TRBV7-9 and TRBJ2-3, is DTGVSQNPRHKITKRGQNVTFRCDPISEHNRLYWYRQTLGQGPEFLTYFQNEAQLEKSRLLSDRFSAERPKGSFSTLEIQRTEQGDSAMYLCASSVHSGGAGTQYFGPGTRLTVL.

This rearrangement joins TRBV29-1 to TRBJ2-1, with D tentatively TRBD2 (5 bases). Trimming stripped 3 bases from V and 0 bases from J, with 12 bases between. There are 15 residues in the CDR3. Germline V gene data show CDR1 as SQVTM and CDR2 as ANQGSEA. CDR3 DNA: TGCAGCGTTGATCAGGACTTAAGCTCCTACAATGAGCAGTTCTTC. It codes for CSVDQDLSSYNEQFF.

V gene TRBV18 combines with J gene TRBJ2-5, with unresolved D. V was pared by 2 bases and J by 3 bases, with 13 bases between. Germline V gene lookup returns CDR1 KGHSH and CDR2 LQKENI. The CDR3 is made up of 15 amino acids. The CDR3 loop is CASSPKGKTKETQYF. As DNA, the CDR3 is TGTGCCAGCTCACCAAAAGGGAAAACAAAAGAGACCCAGTACTTC.

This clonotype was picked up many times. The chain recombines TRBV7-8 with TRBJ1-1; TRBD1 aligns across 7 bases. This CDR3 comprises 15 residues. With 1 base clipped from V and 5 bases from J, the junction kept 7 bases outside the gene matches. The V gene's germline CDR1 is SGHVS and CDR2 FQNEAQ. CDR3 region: CASSLEGAGSTEAFF. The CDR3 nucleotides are TGTGCCAGCAGCTTAGAGGGGGCGGGGAGTACTGAAGCTTTCTTT.

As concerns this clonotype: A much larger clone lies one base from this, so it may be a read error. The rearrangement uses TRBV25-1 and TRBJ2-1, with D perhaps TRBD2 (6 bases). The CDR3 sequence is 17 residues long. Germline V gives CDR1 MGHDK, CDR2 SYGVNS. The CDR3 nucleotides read TGTGTCAGCAGTGAATGGGACGGGGAGGAATCCTACAATGAGCAGTTCTTC. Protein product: CVSSEWDGEESYNEQFF. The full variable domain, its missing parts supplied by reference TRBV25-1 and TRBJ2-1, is EADIYQTPRYLVIGTGKKITLECSQTMGHDKMYWYQQDPGMELHLIHYSYGVNSTEKGDLSSESTVSRIRTEHFPLTLESARPSHTSQYLCVSSEWDGEESYNEQFFGPGTRLTVL.